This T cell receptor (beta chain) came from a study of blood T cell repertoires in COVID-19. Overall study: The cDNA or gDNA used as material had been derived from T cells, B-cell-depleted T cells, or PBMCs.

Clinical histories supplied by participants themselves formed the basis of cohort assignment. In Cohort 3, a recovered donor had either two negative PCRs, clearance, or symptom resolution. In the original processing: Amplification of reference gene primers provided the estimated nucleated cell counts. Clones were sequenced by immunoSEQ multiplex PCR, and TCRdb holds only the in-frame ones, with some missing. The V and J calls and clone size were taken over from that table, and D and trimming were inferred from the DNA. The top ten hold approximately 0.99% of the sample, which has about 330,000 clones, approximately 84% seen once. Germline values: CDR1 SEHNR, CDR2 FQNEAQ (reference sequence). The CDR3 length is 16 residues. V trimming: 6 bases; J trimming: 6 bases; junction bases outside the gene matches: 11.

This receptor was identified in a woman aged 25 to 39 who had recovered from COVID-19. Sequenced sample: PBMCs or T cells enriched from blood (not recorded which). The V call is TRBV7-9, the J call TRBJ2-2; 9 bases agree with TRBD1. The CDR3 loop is CASSYRDRVFAGELFF. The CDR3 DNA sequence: TGTGCCAGCAGTTACCGGGACAGGGTATTTGCCGGGGAGCTGTTTTTT.